Presented here are 26 T cell receptor beta chains from one specimen sequenced in a study of T-cell reconstitution after alpha-beta-depleted transplantation in children. Library preparation (for TCRbeta) was performed with unique molecular identifiers. TCRdb re-called the PCR reads with MiXCR, one entry per CDR3 protein. The repertoire includes tens of thousands of distinct CDR3 sequences, 18% of them detected once, and 45% to 55% sits in the top ten. The material was PBMCs, mostly from graft donor cells, obtained 360 days after TCRalphabeta/CD19-depleted stem cell transplant. The receptor set was obtained from a male patient between 2 and 9 years old who had a stem cell transplant for acute lymphoblastic leukemia, so the T cells may come from the graft donor.

This clonotype was seen a handful of times. The V gene is TRBV5-1, the J gene TRBJ2-1; 11 nucleotides match TRBD2. CDR3 length: 15 amino acids. The V gene end was trimmed by 0 bases and the J gene end by 6 bases; junction bases not matched to a gene: 2. CDR1 and CDR2 (germline): SGHRS, YFSETQ. CDR3 sequence (DNA): TGCGCCAGCAGCTTGGGCCTAGCGGGAGGCAATGAGCAGTTCTTC. Its translation: CASSLGLAGGNEQFF.

The sample holds a few counts of this clonotype. The chain employs TRBV5-1 and TRBJ2-3; TRBD1 matches 7 bases. The germline V gene has CDR1 SGHRS and CDR2 YFSETQ. The CDR3 is 14 residues long. The V and J ends lost 4 bases and 2 bases, in that order; junction bases with no gene match: 4. In DNA, the CDR3 is TGCGCCAGCAGCGGGGGACAGATCACAGATACGCAGTATTTT. Its protein product is CASSGGQITDTQYF. Together with reference TRBV5-1 and TRBJ2-3, the CDR3 gives the full variable domain: KAGVTQTPRYLIKTRGQQVTLSCSPISGHRSVSWYQQTPGQGLQFLFEYFSETQRNKGNFPGRFSGRQFSNSRSEMNVSTLELGDSALYLCASSGGQITDTQYFGPGTRLTVL.

V and J are TRBV7-9 and TRBJ1-3; D ambiguous. This CDR3 spans 13 amino acids. V gave up 5 bases and J gave up 10 bases, with 15 bases separating them. In germline, CDR1 is SEHNR, CDR2 FQNEAQ (reference sequence). The CDR3 loop is CASSPRVRGTIYF. The CDR3 DNA reads TGTGCCAGCAGCCCCCGGGTGCGCGGAACCATATATTTT.

This chain joins TRBV12-3 or TRBV12-4 and TRBJ1-6; 9 bases are shared with TRBD1. V was clipped by 2 bases and J by 8 bases; unmatched bases: 7. The CDR3 extends over 16 amino acids. CDR3 amino acids: CASSLISGTGHSPLHF. DNA for the CDR3: TGTGCCAGCAGTTTAATTTCAGGGACAGGGCATTCACCCCTCCACTTT.

This clonotype was detected many times. The chain links TRBV5-1 to TRBJ1-1, with a possible D match to TRBD1 (5 bases). The CDR3 consists of 14 residues. V was cut by 0 bases and J by 4 bases, with 10 bases left in between. Looked up from germline, CDR1 is SGHRS and CDR2 is YFSETQ. The CDR3 sequence is CASSLGGDGTEAFF. The CDR3 nucleotides are TGCGCCAGCAGCTTGGGAGGGGATGGCACTGAAGCTTTCTTT. Looking up the rest from reference TRBV5-1 and TRBJ1-1 gives the full variable domain: KAGVTQTPRYLIKTRGQQVTLSCSPISGHRSVSWYQQTPGQGLQFLFEYFSETQRNKGNFPGRFSGRQFSNSRSEMNVSTLELGDSALYLCASSLGGDGTEAFFGQGTRLTVV.

The gene calls are TRBV5-1 and TRBJ2-1; D ambiguous. Looked up from germline, CDR1 is SGHRS and CDR2 is YFSETQ. The CDR3 contains 17 residues. V was pared by 4 bases and J by 0 bases, with 17 bases between. This CDR3 is CASSGRLGRSSYNEQFF. CDR3 DNA sequence: TGCGCCAGCAGCGGAAGACTTGGACGGAGCTCCTACAATGAGCAGTTCTTC.

This clonotype was found a few times. This chain links TRBV4-1 with TRBJ2-1; 12 bases fit TRBD1. Germline CDR1 and CDR2: MGHRA and YSYEKL. Trimming took 1 base from V and 6 from J; bases not matched to a gene: 1. CDR3 length: 15 residues. CDR3 in DNA: TGCGCCAGCAGCCAAGGGGACAGGGGGCGCAATGAGCAGTTCTTC. This translates into CASSQGDRGRNEQFF.

The gene calls are TRBV7-8 and TRBJ2-3, with D possibly being TRBD2 (5 bases). V was pared by 1 base and J by 2 bases, with 13 bases between. The CDR3 contains 16 residues. The germline gives CDR1 SGHVS, CDR2 FQNEAQ. This CDR3 is CASSLGSGRVTDTQYF. CDR3 in DNA: TGTGCCAGCAGCTTAGGGTCGGGAAGGGTCACAGATACGCAGTATTTT.

Comment on this clonotype: At one end the junction does not follow the germline gene, possibly because of a read error. CDR3 residues: CASSYSFWSWRFF. CDR3 nucleotides: TGTGCCAGCAGTTACTCGTTTTGGTCCTGGCGGTTCTTC. This chain joins TRBV6-5 and TRBJ1-2; no reliable D call. The CDR3 covers 13 residues. Germline V gene data show CDR1 as MNHEY and CDR2 as SVGAGI.

The chain couples TRBV11-2 to TRBJ1-3; no clear D. Per germline, CDR1 SGHAT and CDR2 FQNNGV. The ends were cut back, 5 bases at V and 1 base at J, with 12 bases in the middle. The CDR3 length is 15 residues. The CDR3 reads CASSLQGRSGNTIYF. CDR3 nucleotide sequence: TGTGCCAGCAGCCTACAAGGGCGGTCTGGAAACACCATATATTTT.

Many counts were recorded for this clonotype. The junction and the germline gene differ at one end; a read error may be behind it. The V and J genes are TRBV6-5 and TRBJ2-1; 7 bases fit TRBD2. This CDR3 has 13 amino acids. The germline gives CDR1 MNHEY, CDR2 SVGAGI. As DNA, the CDR3 is TGTGCCAGCAGTTACCCCCATAGCGGGTTCCCGGTCTTC. Residues: CASSYPHSGFPVF.

This clonotype was observed a few times. The J gene is TRBJ1-3, the V gene TRBV5-4; 9 bases line up with TRBD1. Germline assignment: CDR1 SGHNT and CDR2 YYREEE (reference sequence). CDR3 size: 14 residues. Trimming at V came to 5 bases and at J to 5 bases, leaving 5 bases not matched to a gene. This CDR3 is CASSPGQGRNTIYF. The CDR3 region has the DNA TGTGCCAGCAGTCCGGGACAGGGTAGAAACACCATATATTTT.

This clonotype showed up just a few times. The chain couples TRBV27 to TRBJ2-3; 8 positions match TRBD1. This CDR3 comprises 17 residues. Germline CDR1 MNHEY, CDR2 SMNVEV (reference sequence). V was clipped by 2 bases and J by 4 bases; unmatched bases: 11. This CDR3 is CASSLLLPGGGPDTQYF. The CDR3 region has the DNA TGTGCCAGCAGTTTACTTCTTCCAGGGGGCGGCCCAGATACGCAGTATTTT.

The rearrangement links TRBV10-3 to TRBJ2-5; 8 bases are shared with TRBD1. CDR3 size: 15 residues. Per the germline V gene, CDR1 is ENHRY and CDR2 is SYGVKD. J gave up 5 bases and V 5 bases, and 10 bases lay outside the gene matches. This chain's CDR3 is CAISRQGTLGETQYF. DNA for the CDR3: TGTGCCATCAGTAGACAGGGGACCCTCGGTGAGACCCAGTACTTC.

In this sample, this clonotype turned up a few times. The chain couples TRBV14 to TRBJ2-7; TRBD2 matches 7 bases. Germline values: CDR1 SGHDN, CDR2 FVKESK. Losses at the gene ends were 1 base for V and 7 bases for J; bases not matched to a gene: 16. This CDR3 has 17 amino acids. The CDR3 DNA reads as TGTGCCAGCAGCCAAGTTAGCGGCGGGACTAACCCGTTTGAGCAGTACTTC. The encoded protein is CASSQVSGGTNPFEQYF.

The chain couples TRBV28 to TRBJ2-2; TRBD1 matches 7 bases. Germline V gene sequence: CDR1 MDHEN, CDR2 SYDVKM. The CDR3 spans 16 residues. V was clipped by 7 bases and J by 5 bases; unmatched bases: 13. The DNA of the CDR3 is TGTGCCAGCACCTCCCCGGGACAGTACCCTACCGGGGAGCTGTTTTTT. Translation gives CASTSPGQYPTGELFF.

There are a few counts of this clonotype. The chain uses TRBV5-1 and TRBJ1-2; 11 bases align to TRBD1. Germline assignment: CDR1 SGHRS and CDR2 YFSETQ. Trimming cost V 0 bases and J 3 bases; bases outside gene matches: 4. The CDR3 contains 16 residues. The CDR3 region is CASSLARDRGDYGYTF. The CDR3 DNA reads as TGCGCCAGCAGCTTGGCCCGGGACAGGGGGGACTATGGCTACACCTTC.

This sequence joins TRBV2 and TRBJ2-7; the D gene could be TRBD1 or TRBD2 (6 bases each). The CDR3 extends over 14 amino acids. V lost 4 bases, J lost 3 bases, and 13 bases lay in between. Germline CDR1 and CDR2: SNHLY and FYNNEI. The CDR3 DNA follows: TGTGCCAGCAGTGCCCGGGGGCGCGACTACGAGCAGTACTTC. This sequence encodes CASSARGRDYEQYF. Full variable domain (missing parts from reference TRBV2 and TRBJ2-7): EPEVTQTPSHQVTQMGQEVILRCVPISNHLYFYWYRQILGQKVEFLVSFYNNEISEKSEIFDDQFSVERPDGSNFTLKIRSTKLEDSAMYFCASSARGRDYEQYFGPGTRLTVT.

This clonotype turned up a few times. This chain uses TRBV5-1 with TRBJ2-7; 9 bases map to TRBD1. Trimming cost V 0 bases and J 1 base; bases outside gene matches: 2. The CDR3 is made up of 15 amino acids. Germline-derived CDR1 and CDR2 are SGHRS and YFSETQ. Here the CDR3 DNA reads TGCGCCAGCAGCTTGGGGGGGACAGGGTCCTACGAGCAGTACTTC. Its protein product is CASSLGGTGSYEQYF.

This clonotype has more than one count but fewer than ten. The chain carries TRBV12-3 or TRBV12-4 and TRBJ2-1, with D maybe TRBD2 (6 bases). Trimming left V 6 bases short and J 7 bases short, with 13 bases between. This CDR3 has 13 amino acids. For the CDR3, the DNA is TGTGCCAGCAGCCCCCCCCGGGGGAATGAGCAGTTCTTC. Its translation is CASSPPRGNEQFF.

This clonotype showed up just a few times. The V and J genes are TRBV4-2 and TRBJ2-1; no clear D. Germline V CDR1 and CDR2: LGHNA, YNFKEQ. V was clipped by 0 bases and J by 9 bases, with 3 bases between them. CDR3 length: 11 amino acids. The CDR3 DNA sequence: TGTGCCAGCAGCCAAGAGGTTGAGCAGTTCTTC. Translated, it gives CASSQEVEQFF.

This clonotype came up many times. The chain joins TRBV4-1 to TRBJ1-4; tentatively, D is TRBD1 (6 bases). V was pared by 4 bases and J by 7 bases, with 19 bases between. The CDR3 has 16 residues. Germline V CDR1 and CDR2: MGHRA, YSYEKL. DNA of the CDR3: TGCGCCAGCAGCCGAGGGGAGACAGGCGGGAGTGAAAAACTGTTTTTT. It encodes CASSRGETGGSEKLFF.

In nucleotides, the CDR3 is TGTGCCAGCAGCTTAATCCCCTCAGGGTCCGGGGAGCTGTTTTTT. This sequence encodes CASSLIPSGSGELFF. The V and J genes are TRBV7-9 and TRBJ2-2; tentative D call: TRBD1 (5 bases). The CDR3 is 15 amino acids. Germline assignment: CDR1 SEHNR and CDR2 FQNEAQ (reference sequence). The V end was cut by 2 bases, the J end by 6 bases, with 13 bases between.

The sample holds a few counts of this clonotype. The chain recombines TRBV7-9 with TRBJ2-1; 13 bases line up with TRBD2. Germline trimming cut 5 bases from V and 4 bases from J; bases unmatched to any gene: 8. Germline CDR1 SEHNR, CDR2 FQNEAQ (reference sequence). The CDR3 sequence is 17 residues long. This chain's CDR3 is CASSTQEGLAGYNEQFF. The CDR3 DNA is TGTGCCAGCAGCACGCAGGAGGGACTAGCGGGATACAATGAGCAGTTCTTC.

The gene calls are TRBV7-2 and TRBJ1-5, with D tentatively TRBD1 (6 bases). Germline values: CDR1 SGHTA, CDR2 FQGNSA. This CDR3 has 15 amino acids. V lost 4 bases, J lost 3 bases, and 13 bases lay in between. The CDR3 DNA reads TGTGCCAGCAGCTCCCGACAGGCCTCCAATCAGCCCCAGCATTTT. It specifies CASSSRQASNQPQHF.

This clonotype has just a few counts. The chain joins TRBV5-6 to TRBJ1-5; TRBD1 agrees at 10 bases. CDR1 and CDR2 from the germline V gene are SGHDT and YYEEEE. The ends lost 0 bases at V and 5 bases at J; junction bases unmatched: 5. This CDR3 is built from 16 residues. CDR3 loop: CASSLAAGQGHQPQHF. The DNA for the CDR3 is TGTGCCAGCAGCTTGGCCGCGGGACAGGGGCATCAGCCCCAGCATTTT.